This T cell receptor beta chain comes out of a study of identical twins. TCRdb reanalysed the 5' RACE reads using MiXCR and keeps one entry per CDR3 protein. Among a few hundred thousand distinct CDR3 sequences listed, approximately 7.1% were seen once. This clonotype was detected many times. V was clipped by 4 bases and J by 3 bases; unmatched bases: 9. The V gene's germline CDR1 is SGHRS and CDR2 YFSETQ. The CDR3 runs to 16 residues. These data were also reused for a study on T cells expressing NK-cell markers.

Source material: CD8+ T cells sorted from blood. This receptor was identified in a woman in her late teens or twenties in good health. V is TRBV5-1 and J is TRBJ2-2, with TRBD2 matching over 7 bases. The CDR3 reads CASSEADAGDTGELFF. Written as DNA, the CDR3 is TGCGCCAGCAGCGAAGCGGACGCGGGAGACACCGGGGAGCTGTTTTTT.